A single sample gave rise to the 21 T cell receptor beta chains below, sequenced in a study of control samples from healthy donors and cancer patients. TCRdb keeps only in-frame clones here, not all; method: immunoSEQ multiplex PCR. The data show about 120,000 clones, approximately 84% seen once. Material for sequencing was blood. The receptors shown here come from a man between 18 and 35 years old in good health.

The chain has TRBV18 and TRBJ2-7; TRBD1 matches at 7 bases. Per germline, CDR1 KGHSH and CDR2 LQKENI. This CDR3 contains 15 residues. With V trimmed by 3 bases and J by 3 bases, 8 bases remained unmatched. This chain's CDR3 is CASSPAQGIVYEQYF. The CDR3 region has the DNA TGTGCCAGCTCACCCGCACAGGGGATTGTCTACGAGCAGTACTTC.

The chain uses TRBV25-1 and TRBJ1-1; TRBD1 might be the D (6 bases). Deletions cut 7 bases from V and 5 bases from J, with 23 bases between. CDR1 and CDR2 from the germline V gene are MGHDK and SYGVNS. This CDR3 has 16 residues. This CDR3 is CASTPPWGQIETEAFF. In DNA, the CDR3 is TGTGCCAGCACCCCCCCTTGGGGGCAGATTGAAACTGAAGCTTTCTTT.

The chain uses TRBV27 and TRBJ2-2, with unresolved D. The CDR3 runs to 12 residues. CDR1 is MNHEY and CDR2 is SMNVEV in the germline V gene (reference sequence). V dropped 3 bases and J dropped 8 bases, with 7 bases sitting between them. In DNA, the CDR3 is TGTGCCAGCAGTTTGCCCTTAGGGGAGCTGTTTTTT. It translates to CASSLPLGELFF.

The chain couples TRBV15 to TRBJ2-7; a weak D match, TRBD1 (5 bases). The germline V and J ends were trimmed by 2 bases and 0 bases, with 8 bases remaining between them. The CDR3 covers 14 residues. CDR1 LNHNV and CDR2 YYDKDF come from the germline V gene (reference sequence). CDR3 region: CATSRKDNSYEQYF. Written as DNA, the CDR3 is TGTGCCACCAGCAGAAAGGACAACTCCTACGAGCAGTACTTC.

V and J are TRBV3-1 (or the pseudogene TRBV3-2) and TRBJ2-7, with unresolved D. V shed 4 bases and J shed 3 bases, with 13 bases lying between them. CDR3 length equals 14 residues. CDR1 and CDR2 from the germline V gene are LGHDT and YNNKEL (reference sequence). CDR3 loop: CASSPRHSDYEQYF. CDR3 sequence (DNA): TGTGCCAGCAGCCCCCGACATTCGGACTACGAGCAGTACTTC.

This chain connects TRBV14 to TRBJ2-1; D unresolved. The length of the CDR3 is 14 residues. The V and J ends lost 6 bases and 2 bases respectively, with 11 bases between them. Germline-derived CDR1 and CDR2 are SGHDN and FVKESK. The CDR3 DNA sequence: TGTGCCAGCAGTCGATGGCCCCCCTACAATGAGCAGTTCTTC. Protein sequence: CASSRWPPYNEQFF.

This clone was seen a few times. The V gene is TRBV5-6, the J gene TRBJ2-7; D remains ambiguous. V lost 0 bases, J lost 3 bases, and 1 base lay in between. Per the germline V gene, CDR1 is SGHDT and CDR2 is YYEEEE. The CDR3 covers 11 residues. The CDR3 spells CASSLDYEQYF. In nucleotides, the CDR3 is TGTGCCAGCAGCTTGGACTACGAGCAGTACTTC. The entire variable domain, with the rest obtained from reference TRBV5-6 and TRBJ2-7, is as follows: DAGVTQSPTHLIKTRGQQVTLRCSPKSGHDTVSWYQQALGQGPQFIFQYYEEEERQRGNFPDRFSGHQFPNYSSELNVNALLLGDSALYLCASSLDYEQYFGPGTRLTVT.

This sequence joins TRBV11-2 and TRBJ1-1, with D unresolved. Trimming pared 2 bases from V and 8 bases from J, leaving 9 bases between. Germline assignment: CDR1 SGHAT and CDR2 FQNNGV. The CDR3 consists of 12 residues. In DNA form, the CDR3 reads TGTGCCAGCAGCTTACCCTCGCCCGAAGCTTTCTTT. It translates to CASSLPSPEAFF.

This chain connects TRBV25-1 to TRBJ2-1; D gene uncertain. The germline CDR1 and CDR2 sequences are MGHDK and SYGVNS. This CDR3 comprises 13 residues. Trimming cost V 7 bases and J 0 bases, with 7 bases left between them. The DNA for the CDR3 is TGTGCCAGCATTACGGGCTCCTACAATGAGCAGTTCTTC. It codes for CASITGSYNEQFF.

This clone was detected only once. The chain recombines TRBV7-3 with TRBJ1-1, with D possibly TRBD1 on 6 matching bases. V was shortened by 4 bases and J by 4 bases, with 13 bases between the two germline ends. This CDR3 is built from 14 residues. Germline V gene data show CDR1 as SGHTA and CDR2 as FQGTGA. CDR3 sequence: CASSYSGTSTEAFF. CDR3 in DNA: TGTGCCAGCAGCTACTCCGGGACATCCACTGAAGCTTTCTTT.

The chain uses TRBV2 and TRBJ2-1; 13 bases fit TRBD2. J was trimmed by 2 bases and V by 7 bases; bases with no gene match: 5. Germline CDR1 reads SNHLY; CDR2 reads FYNNEI. This CDR3 contains 16 residues. CDR3 nucleotide sequence: TGTGCCAGCATTCAGACTAGCGGGAGGACCTACAATGAGCAGTTCTTC. This gives the protein CASIQTSGRTYNEQFF.

This clone was found a few times. The chain carries TRBV24-1 and TRBJ2-3; D call uncertain. The CDR3 is 17 amino acids. Germline CDR1 is KGHDR and CDR2 is SFDVKD. Trimming shortened V by 3 bases and J by 8 bases, and 23 bases separated the two germline ends. CDR3 sequence reads: CATSDNPGRSTSGTQYF. CDR3 DNA: TGTGCCACCAGTGATAACCCCGGTAGATCGACTTCGGGTACGCAGTATTTT.

This chain links TRBV30 with TRBJ1-2, with a weak D call TRBD1 (6 bases). The CDR3 spans 14 residues. The V and J ends lost 2 bases and 5 bases respectively, with 15 bases between them. Germline V gives CDR1 GTSNPN, CDR2 SVGIG (reference sequence). CDR3 nucleotide sequence: TGTGCCTGGAGTAGTTTGGACAGACCATATGGCTACACCTTC. It translates to CAWSSLDRPYGYTF.

The chain carries TRBV14 and TRBJ2-2, with D perhaps matching TRBD2 (5 bases). This CDR3 spans 17 amino acids. Trimming pared 2 bases from V and 9 bases from J, leaving 22 bases between. Germline lookup yields CDR1 SGHDN and CDR2 FVKESK. Here the CDR3 reads CASSQRERNSPPRELFF. The DNA of the CDR3 is TGTGCCAGCAGCCAAAGGGAGAGAAATAGTCCTCCGAGGGAGCTGTTTTTT.

The rearrangement links TRBV7-9 to TRBJ2-1; D is perhaps TRBD2 (5 bases). Germline assignment: CDR1 SEHNR and CDR2 FQNEAQ (reference sequence). CDR3 length: 11 amino acids. Deletions cut 5 bases from V and 9 bases from J, with 8 bases between. CDR3 region: CASSPSGEQFF. Here the CDR3 DNA reads TGTGCCAGCAGCCCGAGCGGTGAGCAGTTCTTC.

The rearrangement uses TRBV29-1 and TRBJ2-7; 7 positions agree with TRBD1. The CDR3 is 13 residues long. Germline assignment: CDR1 SQVTM and CDR2 ANQGSEA. V shed 5 bases and J 4 bases; nucleotides not matched to a gene: 8. DNA of the CDR3: TGCAGCGTTAGGACAGGAAAATTGTACGAGCAGTACTTC. Protein: CSVRTGKLYEQYF.

The V call is TRBV19, the J call TRBJ1-5; no clear D. The germline CDR1 and CDR2 sequences are LNHDA and SQIVND (reference sequence). The CDR3 runs to 14 residues. CDR3 sequence (DNA): TGTGCGGGCGCACGAGGCTACGGCAATCAGCCCCAGCATTTT. Protein: CAGARGYGNQPQHF.

In its sample, this clone was seen once. This chain uses TRBV18 with TRBJ2-1; D uncertain. The CDR3 covers 12 residues. Germline CDR1 KGHSH, CDR2 LQKENI. V was cut by 3 bases and J by 7 bases, with 7 bases left in between. CDR3 in DNA: TGTGCCAGCTCACCCTCGGGTAATGAGCAGTTCTTC. Amino acid sequence: CASSPSGNEQFF.

The CDR3 here is CASRGAGPNQPQHF. The CDR3 DNA reads TGTGCCAGCAGGGGGGCAGGCCCCAATCAGCCCCAGCATTTT. The gene calls are TRBV6-5 and TRBJ1-5; a weak D match, TRBD1 (6 bases). In germline, CDR1 is MNHEY, CDR2 SVGAGI. There are 14 residues in the CDR3. V was clipped by 6 bases and J by 3 bases, with 12 bases between them.

This rearrangement joins TRBV28 to TRBJ1-1; the D gene is possibly TRBD1 (5 bases). V lost 10 bases and J 1 base, leaving 19 bases between the germline ends. From germline, CDR1 is MDHEN and CDR2 SYDVKM. The CDR3 covers 15 residues. The CDR3 DNA sequence: TGTGCCACCAAATTCGAGGCAGGGTGGAACACTGAAGCTTTCTTT. Encoded protein: CATKFEAGWNTEAFF.

This clone was recorded only once. The chain employs TRBV27 and TRBJ2-5; possibly TRBD1 for D (5 bases). V was shortened by 4 bases and J by 5 bases, with 14 bases between the two germline ends. The CDR3 length is 14 residues. Germline loops: CDR1 MNHEY, CDR2 SMNVEV (reference sequence). CDR3 bases: TGTGCCAGCAGTTACACGGGCAGGGCGGAGACCCAGTACTTC. Protein: CASSYTGRAETQYF.